This T cell receptor (beta chain) was profiled in a study of blood T cells in healthy people across ages. Study information: Template switching captured about one barcoded beta molecule per two T cells.

PCR was performed a second time for about 6 to 11 cycles using a sample-barcoded 5' primer and a J-beta primer mix. TCRdb ran MiXCR on the 5' RACE reads and lists one entry per CDR3 protein. This sample has about 1.1 million distinct CDR3 sequences; around two fifths occur once, and the top ten carry less than 15%. Study results and limitations: Using unsorted PBMCs precluded a conclusive naive versus antigen-experienced comparison. In older individuals, TCR beta diversity per million T cells was lower, falling roughly linearly with age.

Notes on this clonotype: Its target is unknown.

Sequencing was performed on blood. This clonotype was obtained from a man between 18 and 29 years old in good health.

CDR3 protein: CASSQDWTGGSYNEQFF. DNA of the CDR3: TGCGCCAGCAGCCAAGATTGGACAGGAGGCTCCTACAATGAGCAGTTCTTC. The chain is built from TRBV4-1 and TRBJ2-1; 7 nucleotides agree with TRBD1. This CDR3 comprises 17 residues. From germline, CDR1 is MGHRA and CDR2 YSYEKL. V dropped 0 bases and J dropped 0; count of bases not matched to a gene: 5.